This T cell receptor beta chain was obtained from a study of T cells in Graves' hyperthyroidism and ophthalmopathy. This clonotype was seen repeatedly, ten times or more. Its matching antigen is unknown. The CDR3 extends over 13 amino acids. V lost 8 bases to trimming and J lost 4 bases, with 14 bases between them. CDR1 SNHLY and CDR2 FYNNEI come from the germline V gene. Notes on the study in general: Researchers found most expanded thyroid clonotypes above 0.001 in blood as well.

Amplified regions were TCR beta CDR3 sequences from RNA transcripts. A first-round RT-PCR of the TCR CDR3 used the HTBI primer set. TCRdb itself ran the multiplex PCR reads through MiXCR, one entry per CDR3 protein. The sample lists about 510,000 distinct CDR3 sequences; about 46% were seen once. Sequencing used peripheral blood or thyroid tissue (not recorded which). This chain joins TRBV2 and TRBJ1-2; no definite D call. The sequence was collected from an adult woman with Graves' disease, either hyperthyroidism or ophthalmopathy (not recorded which). DNA of the CDR3: TGTGCCAGCCACCCGGGAGACCTCTATGGCTACACCTTC. It encodes CASHPGDLYGYTF.